The 13 T cell receptor beta chains below come from one sample, sequenced in a study of blood T cells in healthy people across ages. Together with a sample-barcoded 5' primer, a J-beta primer mix was included in a second PCR lasting roughly 7 to 11 cycles. TCRdb re-derived calls from the 5' RACE reads in MiXCR, one entry per CDR3 protein. The sample carries 1.5 million to 2 million distinct CDR3 sequences, 25% to 30% recorded once. The specimen was blood. These receptors originate from a woman aged 25 to 39 in good health.

The chain carries TRBV9 and TRBJ1-3, with D unclear. There are 15 residues in the CDR3. The V end lost 0 bases, the J end lost 4 bases, and 11 bases lay between the germline ends. Per germline, CDR1 SGDLS and CDR2 YYNGEE. The CDR3 protein is CASSVDAGFGNTIYF. CDR3 DNA sequence: TGTGCCAGCAGCGTAGATGCCGGGTTCGGAAACACCATATATTTT. Supplemented by reference TRBV9 and TRBJ1-3, the full variable domain reads DSGVTQTPKHLITATGQRVTLRCSPRSGDLSVYWYQQSLDQGLQFLIQYYNGEERAKGNILERFSAQQFPDLHSELNLSSLELGDSALYFCASSVDAGFGNTIYFGEGSWLTVV.

This clonotype came up a few times. This rearrangement joins TRBV12-3 or TRBV12-4 to TRBJ2-1, with 11 positions matching TRBD2. This CDR3 contains 14 residues. Trimming removed 6 bases from V and 10 bases from J; junction bases left unmatched: 8. The DNA for the CDR3 is TGTGCCAGCAGCTCTAGCGGGGGGCGCGAGGAGCAGTTCTTC. Its translation: CASSSSGGREEQFF.

The V call is TRBV12-3 or TRBV12-4, the J call TRBJ2-3; D is unclear. The CDR3 is made up of 15 amino acids. Trimming pared 7 bases from V and 4 bases from J, leaving 18 bases between. CDR3 nucleotides: TGTGCCAGCACCACCTCCACAATGCGGCCAGATACGCAGTATTTT. Translation gives CASTTSTMRPDTQYF.

This clonotype has a count of ten or more. V usage is TRBV4-3 and J usage is TRBJ1-2; the D gene is possibly TRBD1 (5 bases). CDR3 length: 15 residues. V lost 1 base and J 8 bases, leaving 17 bases between the germline ends. Germline CDR1 reads LGHNA; CDR2 reads YSLEER. CDR3 region: CASSQGGQGLSGYTF. The CDR3 DNA follows: TGCGCCAGCAGCCAAGGGGGTCAGGGCCTGAGCGGCTACACCTTC.

This clonotype was observed many times. CDR3 protein: CSATQGYGYTF. Here the CDR3 DNA reads TGCAGTGCTACCCAGGGCTATGGCTACACCTTC. The chain links TRBV20-1 to TRBJ1-2; tentative D call: TRBD1 (5 bases). Germline-derived CDR1 and CDR2 are DFQATT and SNEGSKA (reference sequence). V was clipped by 4 bases and J by 4 bases, with 7 bases between them. The CDR3 spans 11 residues.

V gene TRBV3-1 combines with J gene TRBJ2-1; 11 nucleotides line up with TRBD2. CDR3 size: 18 residues. V shed 1 base and J 8 bases; nucleotides not matched to a gene: 13. In germline, CDR1 is LGHDT, CDR2 YNNKEL (reference sequence). The CDR3 spells CASSQVAGGPARLDEQFF. As DNA, the CDR3 is TGTGCCAGCAGCCAAGTAGCGGGGGGGCCAGCAAGATTGGATGAGCAGTTCTTC.

This chain links TRBV6-6 with TRBJ2-3; the match to TRBD2 covers 9 bases. The J segment lost 6 bases and the V segment lost 6 bases, leaving 10 bases of the junction unmatched. There are 15 residues in the CDR3. Germline lookup yields CDR1 MNHNY and CDR2 SVGAGI (reference sequence). CDR3 coding DNA: TGTGCCAGCAGGAGCGGGGGGCAGGGTAGGGATACGCAGTATTTT. As protein: CASRSGGQGRDTQYF.

The CDR3 reads CASSPRKSSYNEQFF. As DNA, the CDR3 is TGTGCCAGCAGCCCGAGGAAGAGCTCCTACAATGAGCAGTTCTTC. The chain has TRBV7-9 and TRBJ2-1; D is unclear. Germline CDR1 SEHNR, CDR2 FQNEAQ (reference sequence). V was pared by 5 bases and J by 0 bases, with 11 bases between. The CDR3 is 15 amino acids.

In its sample, this clonotype was seen many times. This rearrangement joins TRBV18 to TRBJ1-2; TRBD1 aligns across 8 bases. V lost 0 bases, J lost 5 bases, and 8 bases stayed unmatched. CDR1 and CDR2 (germline): KGHSH, LQKENI. This CDR3 region has 16 residues. CDR3 amino acids: CASSPPGGQGIYGYTF. The CDR3 DNA sequence: TGTGCCAGCTCACCACCGGGCGGACAGGGAATATATGGCTACACCTTC.

The rearrangement uses TRBV5-1 and TRBJ2-7; D is perhaps TRBD2 (6 bases). V dropped 4 bases and J dropped 6 bases, with 17 bases sitting between them. Germline CDR1 is SGHRS and CDR2 is YFSETQ. The length of the CDR3 is 14 residues. The chain's CDR3 is CASSPSGRDCEQYF. The CDR3 region has the DNA TGCGCCAGCAGCCCGTCCGGAAGGGACTGCGAGCAGTACTTC.

This clonotype was seen only a few times. The rearrangement joins TRBV29-1 to TRBJ2-5; D perhaps matches TRBD2 (5 bases). The CDR3 runs to 11 residues. Trimming stripped 4 bases from V and 7 bases from J, with 10 bases between. The V gene's germline CDR1 is SQVTM and CDR2 ANQGSEA. The DNA of the CDR3 is TGCAGCGTTGGCCCGGCGGGGACCCAGTACTTC. Its protein product is CSVGPAGTQYF.

This clonotype appeared a few times. This chain joins TRBV7-2 and TRBJ2-1, with 10 bases that match TRBD2. The CDR3 loop spans 14 amino acids. The V segment lost 4 bases and the J segment 8 bases; nucleotides outside the gene matches: 5. The V gene's germline CDR1 is SGHTA and CDR2 FQGNSA. This CDR3 reads CASSYTLAGDEQFF. DNA of the CDR3: TGTGCCAGCAGCTATACTCTAGCGGGAGATGAGCAGTTCTTC.

This clonotype was picked up many times. V is TRBV2 and J is TRBJ2-4, with 11 positions matching TRBD1. The closer fit of TRBJ2-7 to the DNA end suggests the J call may be wrong. Germline assignment: CDR1 SNHLY and CDR2 FYNNEI. The CDR3 runs to 12 residues. CDR3 DNA sequence: TGTGCCAGCAGAGGGACAGGGGGCGAGCAGTACTTC. It specifies CASRGTGGEQYF.